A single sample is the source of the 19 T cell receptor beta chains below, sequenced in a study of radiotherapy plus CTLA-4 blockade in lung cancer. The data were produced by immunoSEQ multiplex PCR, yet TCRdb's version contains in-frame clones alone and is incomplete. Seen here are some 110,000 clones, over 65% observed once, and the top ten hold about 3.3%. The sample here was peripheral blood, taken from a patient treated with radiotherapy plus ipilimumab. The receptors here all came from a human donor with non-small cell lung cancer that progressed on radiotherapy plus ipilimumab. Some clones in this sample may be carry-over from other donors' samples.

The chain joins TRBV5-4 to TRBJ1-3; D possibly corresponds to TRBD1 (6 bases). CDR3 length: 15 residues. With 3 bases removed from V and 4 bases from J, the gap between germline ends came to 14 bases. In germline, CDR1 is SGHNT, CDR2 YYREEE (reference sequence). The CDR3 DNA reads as TGTGCCAGCAGCTCTCCTAACGGACAGGGAAACACCATATATTTT. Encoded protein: CASSSPNGQGNTIYF.

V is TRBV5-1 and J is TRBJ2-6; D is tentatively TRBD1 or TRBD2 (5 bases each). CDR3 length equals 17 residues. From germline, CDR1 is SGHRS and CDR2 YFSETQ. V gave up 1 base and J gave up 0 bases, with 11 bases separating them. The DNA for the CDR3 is TGCGCCAGCAGCTTGAGTACAGGAGGCTCTGGGGCCAACGTCCTGACTTTC. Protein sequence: CASSLSTGGSGANVLTF.

CDR3 protein: CASSLGTGFVTEAFF. CDR3 in DNA: TGTGCCAGCAGCTTGGGGACAGGTTTTGTGACTGAAGCTTTCTTT. The genes are TRBV7-6 and TRBJ1-1; 8 bases agree with TRBD1. The CDR3 length is 15 residues. V lost 3 bases, J lost 5 bases, and 8 bases stayed unmatched. Germline loops: CDR1 SGHVS, CDR2 FNYEAQ.

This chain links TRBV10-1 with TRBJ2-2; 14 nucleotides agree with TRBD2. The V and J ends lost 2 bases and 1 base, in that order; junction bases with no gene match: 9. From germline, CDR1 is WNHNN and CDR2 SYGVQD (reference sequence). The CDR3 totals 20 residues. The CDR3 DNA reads TGCGCCAGCAGTGAGCCGACTAGCGGGGGGGCCCCGGGGAACACCGGGGAGCTGTTTTTT. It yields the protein CASSEPTSGGAPGNTGELFF.

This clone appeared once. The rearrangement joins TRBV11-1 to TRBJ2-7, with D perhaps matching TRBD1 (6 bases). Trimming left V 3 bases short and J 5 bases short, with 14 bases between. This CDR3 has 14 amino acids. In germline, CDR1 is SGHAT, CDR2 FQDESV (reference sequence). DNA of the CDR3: TGTGCCAGCAGCTTGGCCCCAGGGGACGACGAGCAGTACTTC. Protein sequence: CASSLAPGDDEQYF. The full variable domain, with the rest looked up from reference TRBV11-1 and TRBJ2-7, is EAEVAQSPRYKITEKSQAVAFWCDPISGHATLYWYRQILGQGPELLVQFQDESVVDDSQLPKDRFSAERLKGVDSTLKIQPAELGDSAMYLCASSLAPGDDEQYFGPGTRLTVT.

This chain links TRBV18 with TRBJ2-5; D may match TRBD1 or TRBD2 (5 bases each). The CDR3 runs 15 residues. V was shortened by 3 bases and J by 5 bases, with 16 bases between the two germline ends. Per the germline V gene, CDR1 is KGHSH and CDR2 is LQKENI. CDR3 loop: CASSPGVGGEETQYF. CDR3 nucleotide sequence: TGTGCCAGCTCACCGGGGGTAGGTGGCGAGGAGACCCAGTACTTC. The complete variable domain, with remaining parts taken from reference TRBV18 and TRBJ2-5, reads NAGVMQNPRHLVRRRGQEARLRCSPMKGHSHVYWYRQLPEEGLKFMVYLQKENIIDESGMPKERFSAEFPKEGPSILRIQQVVRGDSAAYFCASSPGVGGEETQYFGPGTRLLVL.

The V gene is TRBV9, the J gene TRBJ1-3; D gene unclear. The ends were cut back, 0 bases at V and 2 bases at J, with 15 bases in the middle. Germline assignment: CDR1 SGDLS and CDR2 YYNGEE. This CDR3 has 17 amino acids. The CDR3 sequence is CASSVGLFGGTGNTIYF. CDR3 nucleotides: TGTGCCAGCAGCGTAGGCTTATTCGGCGGGACTGGAAACACCATATATTTT.

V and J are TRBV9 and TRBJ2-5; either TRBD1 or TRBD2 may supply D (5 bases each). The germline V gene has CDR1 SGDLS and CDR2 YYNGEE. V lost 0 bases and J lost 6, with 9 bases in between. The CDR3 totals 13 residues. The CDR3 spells CASSVAQGQTQYF. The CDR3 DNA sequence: TGTGCCAGCAGCGTAGCTCAGGGACAGACCCAGTACTTC.

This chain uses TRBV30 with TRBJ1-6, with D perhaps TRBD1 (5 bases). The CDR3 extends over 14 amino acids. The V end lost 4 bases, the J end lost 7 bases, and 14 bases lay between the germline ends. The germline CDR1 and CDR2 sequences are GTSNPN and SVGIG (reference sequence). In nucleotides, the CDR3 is TGTGCCTGGACTATCAGGGCCGGGAATTCACCCCTCCACTTT. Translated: CAWTIRAGNSPLHF. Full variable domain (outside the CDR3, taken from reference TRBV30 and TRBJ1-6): SQTIHQWPATLVQPVGSPLSLECTVEGTSNPNLYWYRQAAGRGLQLLFYSVGIGQISSEVPQNLSASRPQDRQFILSSKKLLLSDSGFYLCAWTIRAGNSPLHFGNGTRLTVT.

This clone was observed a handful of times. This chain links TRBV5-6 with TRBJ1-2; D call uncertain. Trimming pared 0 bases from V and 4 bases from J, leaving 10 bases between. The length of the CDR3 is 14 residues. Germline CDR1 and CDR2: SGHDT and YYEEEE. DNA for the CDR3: TGTGCCAGCAGCTTGGCAGGACCGAGCTATGGCTACACCTTC. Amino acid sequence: CASSLAGPSYGYTF.

CDR3 coding DNA: TGTGCCAGTAGTACGGCGGGCGGGACAAGTTACGAGCAGTACTTC. This sequence encodes CASSTAGGTSYEQYF. The chain is built from TRBV19 and TRBJ2-7, with D perhaps being TRBD1 or TRBD2 (6 bases each). The CDR3 is made up of 15 amino acids. The germline CDR1 and CDR2 sequences are LNHDA and SQIVND (reference sequence). The V and J ends lost 4 bases and 4 bases respectively, with 17 bases between them.

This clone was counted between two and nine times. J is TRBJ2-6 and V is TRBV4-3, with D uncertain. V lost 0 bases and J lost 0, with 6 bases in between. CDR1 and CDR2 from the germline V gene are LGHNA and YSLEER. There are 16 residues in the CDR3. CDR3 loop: CASSQDGSSGANVLTF. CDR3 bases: TGCGCCAGCAGCCAAGATGGATCCTCTGGGGCCAACGTCCTGACTTTC.

The CDR3 region is CACHRDLGEKLFF. For the CDR3, the DNA is TGTGCCTGCCACCGGGACTTAGGTGAAAAACTGTTTTTT. The chain combines TRBV30 with TRBJ1-4, with D possibly TRBD1 on 5 matching bases. The length of the CDR3 is 13 residues. Germline V lookup: CDR1 GTSNPN, CDR2 SVGIG (reference sequence). V shed 6 bases and J shed 7 bases, with 15 bases lying between them.

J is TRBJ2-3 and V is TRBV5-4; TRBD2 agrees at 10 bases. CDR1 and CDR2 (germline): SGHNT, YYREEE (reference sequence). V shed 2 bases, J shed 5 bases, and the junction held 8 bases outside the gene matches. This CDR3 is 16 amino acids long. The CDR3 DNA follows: TGTGCCAGCAGCTTTTCCCAGCGGGGGGGCATAGATACGCAGTATTTT. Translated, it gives CASSFSQRGGIDTQYF. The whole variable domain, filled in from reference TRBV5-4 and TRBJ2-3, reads ETGVTQSPTHLIKTRGQQVTLRCSSQSGHNTVSWYQQALGQGPQFIFQYYREEENGRGNFPPRFSGLQFPNYSSELNVNALELDDSALYLCASSFSQRGGIDTQYFGPGTRLTVL.

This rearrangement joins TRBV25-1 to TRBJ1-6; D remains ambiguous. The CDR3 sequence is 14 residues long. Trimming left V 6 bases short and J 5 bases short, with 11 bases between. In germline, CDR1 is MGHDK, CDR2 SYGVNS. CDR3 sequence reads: CASRGLADNSPLHF. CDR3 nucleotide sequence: TGTGCCAGCAGAGGTTTGGCAGATAATTCACCCCTCCACTTT.

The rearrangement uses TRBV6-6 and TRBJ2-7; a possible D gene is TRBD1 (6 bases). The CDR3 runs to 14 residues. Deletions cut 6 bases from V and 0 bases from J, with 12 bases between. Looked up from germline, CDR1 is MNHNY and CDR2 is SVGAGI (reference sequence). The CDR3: CASSSQGHSYEQYF. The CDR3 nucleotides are TGTGCCAGCAGCTCTCAGGGACACTCCTACGAGCAGTACTTC.

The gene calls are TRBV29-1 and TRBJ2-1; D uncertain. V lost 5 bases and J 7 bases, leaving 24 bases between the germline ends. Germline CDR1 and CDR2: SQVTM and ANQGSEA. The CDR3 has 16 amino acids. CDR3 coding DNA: TGCAGCGTTACGACATCACAACCACCTTTTAGGAATGAGCAGTTCTTC. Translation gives CSVTTSQPPFRNEQFF.

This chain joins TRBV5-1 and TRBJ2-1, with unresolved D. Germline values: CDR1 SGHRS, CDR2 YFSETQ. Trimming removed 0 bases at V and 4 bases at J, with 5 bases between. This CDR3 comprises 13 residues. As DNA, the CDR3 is TGCGCCAGCAGCTTGGCCACTTACAATGAGCAGTTCTTC. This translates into CASSLATYNEQFF. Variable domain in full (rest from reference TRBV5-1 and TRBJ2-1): KAGVTQTPRYLIKTRGQQVTLSCSPISGHRSVSWYQQTPGQGLQFLFEYFSETQRNKGNFPGRFSGRQFSNSRSEMNVSTLELGDSALYLCASSLATYNEQFFGPGTRLTVL.

The CDR3 reads CASSSRQATHSTEAFF. The CDR3, as DNA: TGCGCCAGCAGCTCAAGACAGGCCACCCATAGCACTGAAGCTTTCTTT. This sequence joins TRBV5-1 and TRBJ1-1, with TRBD1 as a possible D gene (6 bases). Germline values: CDR1 SGHRS, CDR2 YFSETQ. The V and J ends lost 3 bases and 4 bases respectively, with 19 bases between them. This CDR3 is built from 16 residues.